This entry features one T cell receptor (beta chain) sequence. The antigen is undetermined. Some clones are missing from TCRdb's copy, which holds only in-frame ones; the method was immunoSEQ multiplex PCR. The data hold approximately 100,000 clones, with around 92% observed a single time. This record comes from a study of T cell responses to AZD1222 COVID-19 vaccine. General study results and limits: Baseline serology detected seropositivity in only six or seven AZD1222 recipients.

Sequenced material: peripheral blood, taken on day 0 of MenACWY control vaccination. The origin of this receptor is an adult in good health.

CDR3 coding DNA: TGCGCCAGCAGCCAAGATACGGGGGGCCGCACCGGGGAGCTGTTTTTT. Its translation: CASSQDTGGRTGELFF. V usage is TRBV4-3 and J usage is TRBJ2-2; D perhaps matches TRBD2 (7 bases). V lost 0 bases to trimming and J lost 4 bases, with 12 bases between them. The germline V gene encodes CDR1 LGHNA and CDR2 YSLEER. The CDR3 length is 16 residues.